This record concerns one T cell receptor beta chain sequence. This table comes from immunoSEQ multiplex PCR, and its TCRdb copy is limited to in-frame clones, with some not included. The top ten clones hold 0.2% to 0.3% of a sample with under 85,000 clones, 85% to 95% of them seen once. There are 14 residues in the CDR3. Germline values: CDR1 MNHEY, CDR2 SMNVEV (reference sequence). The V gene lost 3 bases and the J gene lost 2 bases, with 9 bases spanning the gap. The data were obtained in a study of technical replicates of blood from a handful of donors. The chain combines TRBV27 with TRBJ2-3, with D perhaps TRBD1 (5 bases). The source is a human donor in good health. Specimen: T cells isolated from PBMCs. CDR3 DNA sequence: TGTGCCAGCAGTTTTAGGGGTGACACAGATACGCAGTATTTT. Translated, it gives CASSFRGDTDTQYF.